This entry lists 13 T cell receptor beta chains sequenced from one sample in a study of OX40 agonist ivuxolimab in advanced cancers. To prepare the library, the immunoSEQ multiplex PCR assay was applied. The table was pulled from immuneACCESS by TCRdb, which kept in-frame rearrangements only. Such tables lose some clones; where checked, under half of the loss comes from unresolved V genes, and the rest has no known cause. The sample has fewer than 40,000 clones on record, 80% to 85% of them singletons. The leading ten clones occupy under 10% of the sample. The input for sequencing was CD4+ or CD8+ T cells sorted from blood, taken in a trial of the OX40 agonist ivuxolimab. The receptors were sampled from an adult with an advanced solid tumor such as melanoma, head and neck, liver or kidney cancer.

The J gene is TRBJ2-7, the V gene TRBV18, with a tentative D call TRBD2 (6 bases). Trimming took 3 bases from V and 2 from J, leaving 8 bases between them. Looked up from germline, CDR1 is KGHSH and CDR2 is LQKENI. CDR3 length equals 13 residues. The CDR3 nucleotides read TGTGCCAGCTCACCTCCGGGAGCCTACGAGCAGTACTTC. Its translation is CASSPPGAYEQYF.

This clone appeared a few times. This chain joins TRBV21-1 and TRBJ2-7; the table assigns TRBD1, which was not confirmed against the DNA. TRBV21-1 is a documented pseudogene. The CDR3 loop spans 15 amino acids. The DNA for the CDR3 is TGTGCCAGCAGCCTCCTCCGTGGTAGAGGGGGCGAGCAGTACTTC. Residues: CASSLLRGRGGEQYF.

The chain carries TRBV18 and TRBJ2-1, with TRBD1 matching 9 bases. This CDR3 region has 17 residues. The trim removed 6 bases at V and 6 bases at J, leaving 15 bases unmatched. Germline loops: CDR1 KGHSH, CDR2 LQKENI. Here the CDR3 reads CASSLGTGNLKGNEQFF. In DNA, the CDR3 is TGTGCCAGCTCGCTTGGGACAGGGAACCTTAAGGGCAATGAGCAGTTCTTC.

Note on this clone: Other DNA sequences in this sample translate to the same CDR3. The gene calls are TRBV7-8 and TRBJ2-7; tentatively, D is TRBD1 (6 bases). V lost 4 bases and J 0 bases, leaving 19 bases between the germline ends. CDR3 length: 17 residues. CDR1 is SGHVS and CDR2 is FQNEAQ in the germline V gene. CDR3 sequence (DNA): TGTGCCAGCAGCTCTAGCCGACCCCAGGGGAGCTCCTACGAGCAGTACTTC. It yields the protein CASSSSRPQGSSYEQYF.

The chain has TRBV2 and TRBJ1-6; maybe TRBD1 (5 bases). Germline CDR1 and CDR2: SNHLY and FYNNEI. The CDR3 runs 14 residues. Trimming stripped 6 bases from V and 10 bases from J, with 16 bases between. CDR3 DNA sequence: TGTGCCAGCAGGGCGACAGCGACCACGTCACCCCTCCACTTT. Encoded protein: CASRATATTSPLHF.

The rearrangement uses TRBV6-5 and TRBJ2-7; D is possibly TRBD1 (7 bases). Trimming stripped 10 bases from V and 2 bases from J, with 12 bases between. CDR3 size: 12 residues. CDR1 MNHEY and CDR2 SVGAGI come from the germline V gene. The DNA of the CDR3 is TGTGCCACCTCAGGGGGGACCTACGAGCAGTACTTC. Protein: CATSGGTYEQYF.

The rearrangement links TRBV6-4 to TRBJ2-1; 7 bases are a match to TRBD2. The CDR3 loop spans 14 amino acids. V shed 0 bases and J 10 bases; nucleotides not matched to a gene: 6. CDR1 is MRHNA and CDR2 is SNTAGT in the germline V gene. CDR3 residues: CASSDSGGTGEQFF. The CDR3 bases are TGTGCCAGCAGTGACTCGGGGGGGACTGGGGAGCAGTTCTTC.

This chain joins TRBV28 and TRBJ2-7; 7 nucleotides match TRBD2. The germline V gene encodes CDR1 MDHEN and CDR2 SYDVKM. J gave up 0 bases and V 10 bases, and 9 bases lay outside the gene matches. The length of the CDR3 is 14 residues. CDR3 residues: CATPPGGSSYEQYF. The CDR3 DNA reads TGTGCCACCCCCCCGGGCGGGAGCTCCTACGAGCAGTACTTC. The full variable domain, rest sourced from reference TRBV28 and TRBJ2-7, is DVKVTQSSRYLVKRTGEKVFLECVQDMDHENMFWYRQDPGLGLRLIYFSYDVKMKEKGDIPEGYSVSREKKERFSLILESASTNQTSMYLCATPPGGSSYEQYFGPGTRLTVT.

The chain couples TRBV28 to TRBJ1-2; D is ambiguous. Between the trimmed V and J ends, which lost 5 bases and 4 bases, there was a span of 11 bases. The CDR3 is 13 residues long. Germline assignment: CDR1 MDHEN and CDR2 SYDVKM. CDR3 nucleotide sequence: TGTGCCAGCAGTACCGACGGTCGCTATGGCTACACCTTC. Translation gives CASSTDGRYGYTF.

V gene TRBV7-9 combines with J gene TRBJ2-5, with D unresolved. The germline V and J ends were trimmed by 2 bases and 3 bases, with 16 bases remaining between them. The CDR3 has 16 amino acids. The germline V gene has CDR1 SEHNR and CDR2 FQNEAQ (reference sequence). Here the CDR3 reads CASSLLISRNKETQYF. For the CDR3, the DNA is TGTGCCAGCAGCTTATTAATAAGCAGAAATAAAGAGACCCAGTACTTC. The complete variable domain, with remaining parts taken from reference TRBV7-9 and TRBJ2-5, reads DTGVSQNPRHKITKRGQNVTFRCDPISEHNRLYWYRQTLGQGPEFLTYFQNEAQLEKSRLLSDRFSAERPKGSFSTLEIQRTEQGDSAMYLCASSLLISRNKETQYFGPGTRLLVL.

The gene calls are TRBV30 and TRBJ1-1; the D is unclear. Germline loops: CDR1 GTSNPN, CDR2 SVGIG (reference sequence). The CDR3 contains 13 residues. Trimming pared 1 base from V and 3 bases from J, leaving 9 bases between. This CDR3 is CAWSEGSHTEAFF. DNA of the CDR3: TGTGCCTGGAGTGAGGGTTCGCACACTGAAGCTTTCTTT. Full variable domain (rest looked up from reference TRBV30 and TRBJ1-1): SQTIHQWPATLVQPVGSPLSLECTVEGTSNPNLYWYRQAAGRGLQLLFYSVGIGQISSEVPQNLSASRPQDRQFILSSKKLLLSDSGFYLCAWSEGSHTEAFFGQGTRLTVV.

A single count supports this clone. The gene calls are TRBV14 and TRBJ1-3, with unresolved D. Trimming removed 4 bases at V and 3 bases at J, with 10 bases between. Germline V gene lookup returns CDR1 SGHDN and CDR2 FVKESK. This CDR3 has 14 residues. This CDR3 reads CASSPRGFGNTIYF. The CDR3 bases are TGTGCCAGCAGCCCCCGAGGCTTTGGAAACACCATATATTTT.

V is TRBV5-4 and J is TRBJ2-7, with a tentative D call TRBD1 (5 bases). V was cut by 0 bases and J by 4 bases, with 14 bases left in between. The CDR3 contains 15 residues. CDR1 SGHNT and CDR2 YYREEE come from the germline V gene (reference sequence). Here the CDR3 reads CASSLDPGRAYEQYF. CDR3 in DNA: TGTGCCAGCAGCTTGGACCCCGGCAGGGCGTACGAGCAGTACTTC.